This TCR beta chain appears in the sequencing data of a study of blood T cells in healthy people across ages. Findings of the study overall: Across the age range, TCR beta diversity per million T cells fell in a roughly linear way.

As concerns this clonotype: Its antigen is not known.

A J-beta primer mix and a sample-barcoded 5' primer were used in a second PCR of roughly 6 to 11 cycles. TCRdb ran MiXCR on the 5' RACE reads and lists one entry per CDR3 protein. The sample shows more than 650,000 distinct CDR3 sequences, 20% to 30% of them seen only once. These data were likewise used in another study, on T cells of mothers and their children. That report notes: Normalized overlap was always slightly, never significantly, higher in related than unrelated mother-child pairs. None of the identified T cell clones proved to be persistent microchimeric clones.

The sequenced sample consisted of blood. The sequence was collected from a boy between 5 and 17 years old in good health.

The CDR3 spells CASSPSPGDYEQYF. The CDR3, as DNA: TGTGCCAGCAGCCCCTCTCCCGGGGACTACGAGCAGTACTTC. The chain employs TRBV7-7 and TRBJ2-5; weak D call: TRBD2 (5 bases). The J call is uncertain, as TRBJ2-7 better fits the DNA end. The CDR3 extends over 14 amino acids. Per germline, CDR1 SSHAT and CDR2 FNYEAQ (reference sequence).